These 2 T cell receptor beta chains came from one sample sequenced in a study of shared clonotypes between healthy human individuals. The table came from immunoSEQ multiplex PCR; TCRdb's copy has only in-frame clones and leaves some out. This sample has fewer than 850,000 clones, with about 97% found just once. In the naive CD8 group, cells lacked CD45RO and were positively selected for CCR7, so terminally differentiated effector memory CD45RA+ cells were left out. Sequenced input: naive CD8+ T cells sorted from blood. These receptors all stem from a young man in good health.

The CDR3 DNA reads TGTGCCAGCAGTGAAGGTCGATACAATGAGCAGTTCTTC. Amino acid sequence: CASSEGRYNEQFF. The gene calls are TRBV2 and TRBJ2-1, with D uncertain. The CDR3 has 13 residues. V lost 1 base to trimming and J lost 4 bases, with 5 bases between them. CDR1 and CDR2 from the germline V gene are SNHLY and FYNNEI.

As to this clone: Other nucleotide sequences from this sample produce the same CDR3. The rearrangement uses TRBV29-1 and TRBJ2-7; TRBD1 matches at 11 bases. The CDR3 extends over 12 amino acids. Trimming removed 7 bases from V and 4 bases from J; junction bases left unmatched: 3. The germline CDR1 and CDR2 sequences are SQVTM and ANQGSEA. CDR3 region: CSAGQGEYEQYF. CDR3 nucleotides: TGCAGCGCGGGACAGGGGGAATACGAGCAGTACTTC.